Shown below are 23 T cell receptor beta chains from a single sample sequenced in a study of molecular identifiers for immune sequencing clone quantification. TCRdb ran MiXCR on the PCR reads and lists one entry per CDR3 protein. The data contain approximately 670,000 distinct CDR3 sequences, less than 20% of them singletons. Input material: naive CD8+ T cells from blood, with Jurkat cell RNA spiked in. The subset here: FACS-sorted CD8+CD4-CCR7+CD45RA+ naive T cells. The source is a human donor in good health. Some libraries in this study had Jurkat cell RNA spiked in.

This clonotype was observed a few times. The genes are TRBV7-9 and TRBJ2-7; a weak D match, TRBD1 (6 bases). This CDR3 has 14 amino acids. Trimming took off 5 bases at V and 3 bases at J, with 14 bases between the two ends. Germline CDR1 is SEHNR and CDR2 is FQNEAQ (reference sequence). CDR3 DNA sequence: TGTGCCAGCAGCCCCCGGGACATTTACTACGAGCAGTACTTC. Protein: CASSPRDIYYEQYF.

This clonotype has at least ten counts. DNA for the CDR3: TGTGCCAGCAGCGTAGGGGGGGCATACAGTCAGCCCCAGCATTTT. It is translated as CASSVGGAYSQPQHF. V gene TRBV9 combines with J gene TRBJ1-5, with TRBD1 as a possible D gene (6 bases). The V end lost 0 bases, the J end lost 6 bases, and 13 bases lay between the germline ends. Germline CDR1 is SGDLS and CDR2 is YYNGEE. The CDR3 totals 15 residues.

At least ten counts were recorded for this clonotype. V and J are TRBV10-3 and TRBJ2-7; D possibly corresponds to TRBD1 (5 bases). This CDR3 comprises 13 residues. Germline V gives CDR1 ENHRY, CDR2 SYGVKD. V was trimmed by 6 bases and J by 3 bases, leaving 12 bases between them. The CDR3 reads CAIRQDLHYEQYF. DNA for the CDR3: TGTGCCATCAGACAGGACCTCCACTACGAGCAGTACTTC.

This clonotype was counted many times. The chain links TRBV9 to TRBJ2-2; tentatively, D is TRBD1 (6 bases). V dropped 5 bases and J dropped 1 base, with 6 bases sitting between them. Germline V gene sequence: CDR1 SGDLS, CDR2 YYNGEE. The length of the CDR3 is 13 residues. The CDR3 is CASRGQNTGELFF. The CDR3 coding sequence is TGTGCCAGCAGGGGACAGAACACCGGGGAGCTGTTTTTT.

In its sample, this clonotype was seen a few times. A much larger clone sits a single nucleotide away, making a read error possible. The chain links TRBV28 to TRBJ1-1; no reliable D call. In germline, CDR1 is MDHEN, CDR2 SYDVKM. The CDR3 is 13 amino acids. V lost 3 bases, J lost 4 bases, and 9 bases lay in between. The CDR3 reads CASSFRPGTEAFF. DNA for the CDR3: TGTGCCAGCAGTTTTAGGCCGGGCACTGAAGCTTTCTTT.

This clonotype was seen ten or more times. The V call is TRBV4-1, the J call TRBJ2-1; TRBD2 matches at 9 bases. There are 15 residues in the CDR3. Germline-derived CDR1 and CDR2 are MGHRA and YSYEKL. The trim removed 3 bases at V and 4 bases at J, leaving 4 bases unmatched. The CDR3 region is CASSHERGAYNEQFF. DNA of the CDR3: TGCGCCAGCAGCCATGAGCGGGGGGCTTACAATGAGCAGTTCTTC.

Remarks on this clonotype: Given a much more abundant clone one base away, this may be a read error. This sequence joins TRBV5-3 and TRBJ1-4; D is unclear. TRBV5-3 is labeled an ORF, and its function is uncertain. CDR3 length: 12 amino acids. The CDR3 nucleotides are TGTGTCAGCAGCTTTAATTATGAAAAACTGTTTTTT. Protein product: CVSSFNYEKLFF.

This clonotype has a count of ten or more. The chain employs TRBV9 and TRBJ2-3, with D maybe TRBD2 (6 bases). Germline V gives CDR1 SGDLS, CDR2 YYNGEE. This CDR3 is built from 11 residues. As DNA, the CDR3 is TGTGAGGCGGGAAACGCAGATACGCAGTATTTT. Encoded protein: CEAGNADTQYF.

This chain links TRBV5-4 with TRBJ2-7; no reliable D call. V was pared by 0 bases and J by 1 base, with 5 bases between. The CDR3 runs to 13 residues. Germline assignment: CDR1 SGHNT and CDR2 YYREEE (reference sequence). The CDR3 DNA reads TGTGCCAGCAGCTTGGAGTTTTCCTACGAGCAGTACTTC. This codes for CASSLEFSYEQYF.

This clonotype was observed at least ten times. The V gene is TRBV7-2, the J gene TRBJ1-3; the D is unclear. From germline, CDR1 is SGHTA and CDR2 FQGNSA. The CDR3 loop spans 15 amino acids. V lost 2 bases, J lost 0 bases, and 8 bases lay in between. CDR3 nucleotides: TGTGCCAGCAGCTTATGGCCATCCTCTGGAAACACCATATATTTT. Translated: CASSLWPSSGNTIYF.

This clonotype was recorded many times. This chain connects TRBV19 to TRBJ1-1; D not certain. V lost 2 bases and J 7 bases, leaving 11 bases between the germline ends. This CDR3 contains 13 residues. From germline, CDR1 is LNHDA and CDR2 SQIVND (reference sequence). The CDR3 nucleotides are TGTGCCAGTAGTATATTCGACGGATATGAAGCTTTCTTT. Its translation: CASSIFDGYEAFF.

For this clonotype: One end of the junction fails to match germline, which may point to a read error. The rearrangement joins TRBV5-3 to TRBJ1-1, with 7 bases identical to TRBD1. TRBV5-3 is annotated as an ORF whose role is uncertain. The CDR3 totals 19 residues. The CDR3 is CTSSLEGQLPWVMNTEAFF. The CDR3, as DNA: TGTACCAGCAGCTTAGAGGGACAGTTGCCCTGGGTCATGAACACTGAAGCTTTCTTT.

Many counts were recorded for this clonotype. This chain joins TRBV28 and TRBJ2-1; no definite D call. The CDR3 is 12 amino acids. Germline V lookup: CDR1 MDHEN, CDR2 SYDVKM. Between the trimmed V and J ends, which lost 6 bases and 6 bases, there was a span of 9 bases. The CDR3 nucleotides are TGTGCCAGCAGCCGTGTTAGCAATGAGCAGTTCTTC. It codes for CASSRVSNEQFF.

This clonotype was seen more than once but under ten times. J is TRBJ1-1 and V is TRBV6-5, with D unclear. In germline, CDR1 is MNHEY, CDR2 SVGAGI. The V gene lost 0 bases and the J gene lost 3 bases, with 23 bases spanning the gap. CDR3 length: 19 amino acids. This CDR3 is CASSYSVQFRYEMDTEAFF. DNA for the CDR3: TGTGCCAGCAGTTACTCGGTCCAATTTCGCTACGAAATGGACACTGAAGCTTTCTTT.

CDR3 loop: CASRGDRVSGANVLTF. DNA for the CDR3: TGTGCCAGCAGGGGGGACAGGGTCTCTGGGGCCAACGTCCTGACTTTC. J is TRBJ2-6 and V is TRBV12-3 or TRBV12-4, with 9 bases that match TRBD1. This CDR3 contains 16 residues. V lost 6 bases to trimming and J lost 0 bases; unmatched junction nucleotides: 3.

This clonotype was observed at least ten times. The chain recombines TRBV9 with TRBJ2-6; D gene uncertain. Trimming left V 0 bases short and J 0 bases short, with 13 bases between. The CDR3 is 18 amino acids. CDR1 and CDR2 from the germline V gene are SGDLS and YYNGEE. CDR3 amino acids: CASSVARSIPSGANVLTF. The CDR3, as DNA: TGTGCCAGCAGCGTAGCTAGGAGTATTCCCTCTGGGGCCAACGTCCTGACTTTC. The variable domain in full, completed from reference TRBV9 and TRBJ2-6, reads DSGVTQTPKHLITATGQRVTLRCSPRSGDLSVYWYQQSLDQGLQFLIQYYNGEERAKGNILERFSAQQFPDLHSELNLSSLELGDSALYFCASSVARSIPSGANVLTFGAGSRLTVL.

With respect to this clonotype: A single base separates this from a much larger clone, so it may be a read error. Without the conserved terminal phenylalanine or tryptophan, this CDR3 likely stems from a read error. The rearrangement uses TRBV28 and TRBJ1-1; D gene unclear. The germline V gene encodes CDR1 MDHEN and CDR2 SYDVKM. The CDR3 has 13 residues. This chain's CDR3 is CASSLYQEIEAFL. In DNA form, the CDR3 reads TGTGCCAGCAGCTTATACCAGGAAATTGAAGCTTTCCTT.

The rearrangement uses TRBV4-1 and TRBJ2-1; 16 nucleotides match TRBD2. V lost 0 bases, J lost 2 bases, and 7 bases stayed unmatched. The germline V gene encodes CDR1 MGHRA and CDR2 YSYEKL. There are 20 residues in the CDR3. CDR3 region: CASSQDGGLAGGITYNEQFF. In nucleotides, the CDR3 is TGCGCCAGCAGCCAAGATGGGGGACTAGCGGGGGGGATTACCTACAATGAGCAGTTCTTC.

A word on this clonotype: A clone one base away is much larger, so this may be a read error. The chain is built from TRBV4-3 and TRBJ1-3; 7 bases match TRBD1. From germline, CDR1 is LGHNA and CDR2 YSLEER. The CDR3 totals 17 residues. CDR3 residues: CAGSQDSVGQTGNTIYF. The CDR3 bases are TGCGCCGGCAGCCAAGACAGCGTGGGACAGACGGGAAACACCATATATTTT.

This clonotype was detected many times. This sequence joins TRBV7-2 and TRBJ2-7; D might be TRBD2 (5 bases). Germline loops: CDR1 SGHTA, CDR2 FQGNSA. There are 15 residues in the CDR3. V lost 7 bases to trimming and J lost 0 bases, with 16 bases between them. The CDR3 sequence: CASTQGLGSSYEQYF. The DNA of the CDR3 is TGTGCCAGCACCCAAGGACTGGGGAGCTCCTACGAGCAGTACTTC.

This clonotype was observed at least ten times. The J gene is TRBJ1-5, the V gene TRBV28; the D gene is possibly TRBD1 (6 bases). The CDR3 contains 14 residues. Trimming removed 5 bases at V and 3 bases at J, with 11 bases between. CDR1 and CDR2 (germline): MDHEN, SYDVKM. For the CDR3, the DNA is TGTGCCAGCAGTCCACAGGGTTTCAATCAGCCCCAGCATTTT. Amino acid sequence: CASSPQGFNQPQHF.

This clonotype was seen ten or more times. The chain joins TRBV5-6 to TRBJ2-7, with 11 bases matching TRBD2. Germline CDR1 SGHDT, CDR2 YYEEEE. Unmatched junction bases numbered 7, after V lost 3 bases and J lost 5 bases. This CDR3 is built from 15 residues. The CDR3 bases are TGTGCCAGCAGCTCGCTAGCGGGGGGAAATCACGAGCAGTACTTC. Protein: CASSSLAGGNHEQYF.

In its sample, this clonotype was seen many times. The chain carries TRBV5-8 and TRBJ2-7; D perhaps matches TRBD2 (5 bases). CDR3 length equals 11 residues. From germline, CDR1 is SGHTS and CDR2 YDEGEE. V was cut by 7 bases and J by 3 bases, with 8 bases left in between. The CDR3 DNA sequence: TGTGCCAGCGCGGGCGGCTACGAGCAGTACTTC. Translating it yields CASAGGYEQYF.